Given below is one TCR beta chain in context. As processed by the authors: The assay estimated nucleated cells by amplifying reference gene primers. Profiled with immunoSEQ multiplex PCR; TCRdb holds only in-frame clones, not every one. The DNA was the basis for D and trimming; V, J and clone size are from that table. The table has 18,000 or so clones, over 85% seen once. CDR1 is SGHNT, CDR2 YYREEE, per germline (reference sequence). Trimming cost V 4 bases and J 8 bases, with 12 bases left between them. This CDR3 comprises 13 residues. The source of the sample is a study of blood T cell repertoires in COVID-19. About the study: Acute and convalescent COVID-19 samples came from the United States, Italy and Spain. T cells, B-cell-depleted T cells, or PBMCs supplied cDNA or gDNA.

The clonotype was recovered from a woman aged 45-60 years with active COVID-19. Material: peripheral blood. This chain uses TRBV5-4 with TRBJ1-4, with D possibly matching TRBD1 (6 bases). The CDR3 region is CASSTGYEEKLFF. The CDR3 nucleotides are TGTGCCAGCAGCACAGGGTATGAGGAAAAACTGTTTTTT.